A single T cell receptor beta chain is shown here with its context. Antigen: not known. V gave up 7 bases and J gave up 2 bases; unmatched junction bases: 8. The CDR3 totals 15 residues. Germline-derived CDR1 and CDR2 are MNHNY and SVGAGI (reference sequence). Time point here: sample taken at primary tumor resection. Unsorted tumor, nontumor lung tissue or cryopreserved PBMC supplied the whole RNA. Using its own MiXCR run on the 5' RACE reads, TCRdb lists one record per CDR3 protein. The table shows nearly 15,000 distinct CDR3 sequences, with 7% to 9% occurring only once. This sample was taken from a study of spatial heterogeneity in lung cancer. Notes on the study in general: Ubiquitous expanded tumor TCRs surfaced in blood more at resection than they did at follow-up.

V gene TRBV6-6 combines with J gene TRBJ2-3, with 8 positions matching TRBD1. The sequence was collected from a female donor with early-stage non-small cell lung cancer. The specimen was PBMCs, collected at surgery. The CDR3 loop is CASTHDRGYTDTQYF. The CDR3, as DNA: TGTGCCAGCACTCACGACAGGGGCTACACAGATACGCAGTATTTT.